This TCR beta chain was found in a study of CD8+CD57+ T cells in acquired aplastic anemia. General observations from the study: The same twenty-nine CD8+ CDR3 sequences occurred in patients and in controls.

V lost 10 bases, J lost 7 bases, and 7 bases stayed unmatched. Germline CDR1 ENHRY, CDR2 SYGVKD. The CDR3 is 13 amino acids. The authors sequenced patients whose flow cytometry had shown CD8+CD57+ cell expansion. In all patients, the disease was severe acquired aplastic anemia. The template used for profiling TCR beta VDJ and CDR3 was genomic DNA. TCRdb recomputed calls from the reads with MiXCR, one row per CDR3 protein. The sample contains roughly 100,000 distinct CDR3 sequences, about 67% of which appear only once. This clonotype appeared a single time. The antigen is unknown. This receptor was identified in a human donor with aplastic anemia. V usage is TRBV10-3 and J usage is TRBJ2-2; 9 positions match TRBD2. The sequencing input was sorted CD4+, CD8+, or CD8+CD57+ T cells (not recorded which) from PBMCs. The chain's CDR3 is CATSREGGGELFF. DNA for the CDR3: TGTGCCACATCGCGGGAGGGCGGCGGGGAGCTGTTTTTT.